This T cell receptor beta chain was identified during a study of OX40 agonist ivuxolimab in advanced cancers. The overall study: In this trial design, patients received ivuxolimab intravenously at 0.01 to 10 mg/kg every 2 weeks.

Here immunoSEQ multiplex PCR was the method, and the copy in TCRdb shows in-frame clones only, minus some. Among more than 85,000 clones listed, approximately 89% were seen once. The V end was cut by 0 bases, the J end by 1 base, with 14 bases between. This CDR3 region has 16 residues. Germline V lookup: CDR1 SGHKS, CDR2 YYEKEE (reference sequence). V usage is TRBV5-5 and J usage is TRBJ2-7; tentative D call: TRBD1 (6 bases). Here the sequenced sample was CD4+ or CD8+ T cells sorted from blood, taken in a trial of the OX40 agonist ivuxolimab. This receptor was obtained from an adult with an advanced solid tumor such as melanoma, head and neck, liver or kidney cancer. The CDR3 region is CASSLELRTASYEQYF. Written as DNA, the CDR3 is TGTGCCAGCAGCTTGGAACTGAGGACAGCTTCCTACGAGCAGTACTTC. Full variable domain (outside the CDR3, taken from reference TRBV5-5 and TRBJ2-7): DAGVTQSPTHLIKTRGQQVTLRCSPISGHKSVSWYQQVLGQGPQFIFQYYEKEERGRGNFPDRFSARQFPNYSSELNVNALLLGDSALYLCASSLELRTASYEQYFGPGTRLTVT.